This TCR beta chain emerged from a study of T cell responses to AZD1222 COVID-19 vaccine. Study-level findings and limits: Vaccine-related CD4 TCRs covered spike, predominating at 160-218 and 743-854.

Some clones are missing from TCRdb's copy, which holds only in-frame ones; the method was immunoSEQ multiplex PCR. The sample shows 100,000 or so clones, nearly 90% of them seen only once. With respect to this clone: What it binds is not known.

Trimming at V came to 1 base and at J to 7 bases, leaving 5 bases not matched to a gene. The CDR3 covers 16 residues. Germline V gene data show CDR1 as SEHNR and CDR2 as FQNEAQ (reference sequence). The chain has TRBV7-9 and TRBJ1-6, with TRBD1 matching 9 bases. Sequenced here: peripheral blood, sampled on day 0 of AZD1222 vaccination. The sequence came from an adult in good health. CDR3 in amino acids: CASSLDDRGLNSPLHF. CDR3 coding DNA: TGTGCCAGCAGCTTAGACGACAGGGGGTTGAATTCACCCCTCCACTTT.